The rows below give T cell receptor beta chains drawn from one sample of a study of Graves' ophthalmopathy and Graves' hyperthyroidism. TCRdb reprocessed the multiplex PCR reads with MiXCR, giving one entry per CDR3 protein. The sample records around 1,200,000 distinct CDR3 sequences, 36% being singletons. The sequencing sample was made of peripheral blood or thyroid tissue (not recorded which). The receptor set was obtained from an adult man with Graves' hyperthyroidism. The CDR3 runs from the conserved cysteine through the conserved F or W. The order of the fields is V gene, D gene, clone size, J gene, CDR3 DNA, CDR3 protein. A D gene is named only where the DNA matches it firmly. Size is omitted from some rows. Given values are once, few, many or a class for expanded clones.

V gene: TRBV7-9; D gene: .; clone size: many; J gene: TRBJ2-5; CDR3 DNA: TGTGCCAGCAGCTTCGGGGAGGAGACCCAGTACTTC; CDR3 protein: CASSFGEETQYF
V gene: TRBV9; D gene: .; clone size: many; J gene: TRBJ2-7; CDR3 DNA: TGTGCCAGCAGCGTAGAAGGGGACTACGAGCAGTACTTC; CDR3 protein: CASSVEGDYEQYF
V gene: TRBV12-3/TRBV12-4; D gene: .; clone size: .; J gene: TRBJ2-5; CDR3 DNA: TGTGCCAGCAGTCCAGGGACACCACAGTACTTC; CDR3 protein: CASSPGTPQYF
V gene: TRBV2; D gene: .; clone size: .; J gene: TRBJ1-5; CDR3 DNA: TGTGCCAGCAGTTACCCCCAGGGAGGGGTGAATCAGCCCCAGCATTTT; CDR3 protein: CASSYPQGGVNQPQHF
V gene: TRBV5-6; D gene: TRBD1; clone size: few; J gene: TRBJ1-5; CDR3 DNA: TGTGCCAGCAGCTTGCATCAGGGGGGGACTCAGCCCCAGCATTTT; CDR3 protein: CASSLHQGGTQPQHF
V gene: TRBV10-3; D gene: .; clone size: many; J gene: TRBJ1-2; CDR3 DNA: TGTGCCAACTACGGGAGGACCTATGGCTACACCTTC; CDR3 protein: CANYGRTYGYTF
V gene: TRBV15; D gene: TRBD1; clone size: .; J gene: TRBJ1-5; CDR3 DNA: TGTGCCACCAGCAGAGCGGGACAGGCGCCCCAGCATTTT; CDR3 protein: CATSRAGQAPQHF
V gene: TRBV7-6; D gene: .; clone size: once; J gene: TRBJ1-4; CDR3 DNA: TGTGCCAGCAGCTTAGACGGACCAAATGAAAAACTGTTTTTT; CDR3 protein: CASSLDGPNEKLFF
V gene: TRBV4-1; D gene: TRBD1; clone size: .; J gene: TRBJ2-5; CDR3 DNA: TGCGCCAGCAAGTCCGACAGGGCACAAGAGACCCAGTACTTC; CDR3 protein: CASKSDRAQETQYF
V gene: TRBV14; D gene: .; clone size: many; J gene: TRBJ2-5; CDR3 DNA: TGTGCCAGCAGCCCCCCTCGAGGAAGGGGACAACAAGAGACCCAGTACTTC; CDR3 protein: CASSPPRGRGQQETQYF
V gene: TRBV11-2; D gene: .; clone size: few; J gene: TRBJ2-2; CDR3 DNA: TGTGCCAGCAGCAATCTGGGGCCCGGGGAGCTGTTTTTT; CDR3 protein: CASSNLGPGELFF
V gene: TRBV5-1; D gene: .; clone size: .; J gene: TRBJ2-2; CDR3 DNA: TGCGCCAGCGGAGGGGTTGGCGGGGAGCTGTTTTTT; CDR3 protein: CASGGVGGELFF
V gene: TRBV4-3; D gene: .; clone size: .; J gene: TRBJ2-2; CDR3 DNA: TGCGCCAGCAGCCAAGTATTTAGGGGGGAGCTGTTTTTT; CDR3 protein: CASSQVFRGELFF
V gene: TRBV7-9; D gene: .; clone size: many; J gene: TRBJ1-4; CDR3 DNA: TGTGCCAGCAGCTTTCAGGCAACTAATGGAAAACTGTTTTTT; CDR3 protein: CASSFQATNGKLFF
V gene: TRBV11-2; D gene: TRBD2; clone size: many; J gene: TRBJ2-5; CDR3 DNA: TGTGCCAGCAGCCCCGGGACTAGCGGGGGGTTTCGGGAGACCCAGTACTTC; CDR3 protein: CASSPGTSGGFRETQYF
V gene: TRBV20-1; D gene: .; clone size: few; J gene: TRBJ1-6; CDR3 DNA: TGCAGTGCTGCCAAAGGGGTGAGCAATCAGCCCCTCCACTTT; CDR3 protein: CSAAKGVSNQPLHF
V gene: TRBV3-1; D gene: .; clone size: few; J gene: TRBJ2-7; CDR3 DNA: TGTGCCAGCAGCCCAAGCAGGGGTCCAGTTGAAGAGCAGTACTTC; CDR3 protein: CASSPSRGPVEEQYF
V gene: TRBV9; D gene: .; clone size: many; J gene: TRBJ2-7; CDR3 DNA: TGTGCCAGCAGCGTAGGAGGCAGGGCGCGTGACGAGCAGTACTTC; CDR3 protein: CASSVGGRARDEQYF
V gene: TRBV10-3; D gene: .; clone size: many; J gene: TRBJ1-6; CDR3 DNA: TGTGCCATCAGTGAGTGCTGTGGAGGACGGGCCAATTCACCCCTCCACTTT; CDR3 protein: CAISECCGGRANSPLHF
V gene: TRBV20-1; D gene: .; clone size: many; J gene: TRBJ1-1; CDR3 DNA: TGCAGTCCCGCTGTTGTGTCCACTGAAGCTTTCTTT; CDR3 protein: CSPAVVSTEAFF
V gene: TRBV15; D gene: TRBD2; clone size: many; J gene: TRBJ2-7; CDR3 DNA: TGTGCCACCAGCAGTGTCCTTCTCGGGGGAGGGTACGAGCAGTACTTC; CDR3 protein: CATSSVLLGGGYEQYF
V gene: TRBV6-2/TRBV6-3; D gene: .; clone size: many; J gene: TRBJ1-2; CDR3 DNA: TGTGCCAGCAGAAACGCCGGCTACACCTTC; CDR3 protein: CASRNAGYTF
V gene: TRBV24-1; D gene: .; clone size: many; J gene: TRBJ2-7; CDR3 DNA: TGTGCCACCAGCAAAGACAACTACGAGCAGTACTTC; CDR3 protein: CATSKDNYEQYF
V gene: TRBV2; D gene: .; clone size: many; J gene: TRBJ1-5; CDR3 DNA: TGTGCCAGCAGCGACAGGCCTATTAATCAGCCCCAGCATTTT; CDR3 protein: CASSDRPINQPQHF
V gene: TRBV7-8; D gene: TRBD2; clone size: .; J gene: TRBJ2-7; CDR3 DNA: TGTGCCAGCAGCTTCGAAGCGGGAGTTGTCCACGAGCAGTACTTC; CDR3 protein: CASSFEAGVVHEQYF
V gene: TRBV7-2; D gene: TRBD1; clone size: .; J gene: TRBJ2-2; CDR3 DNA: TGTGCCAGCAGCTTAGACACCACCGGGACAGCAAGAGGGGAGCTGTTTTTT; CDR3 protein: CASSLDTTGTARGELFF
V gene: TRBV20-1; D gene: .; clone size: .; J gene: TRBJ2-2; CDR3 DNA: TGCAGGAGAGTGGGGGATACCGGGGAGCTGTTTTTT; CDR3 protein: CRRVGDTGELFF
V gene: TRBV12-3/TRBV12-4; D gene: .; clone size: .; J gene: TRBJ1-1; CDR3 DNA: TGTGCCAGCAGTGGGGTAGGGTTTAGCACTGAAGCTTTCTTT; CDR3 protein: CASSGVGFSTEAFF
V gene: TRBV5-5; D gene: .; clone size: many; J gene: TRBJ1-2; CDR3 DNA: TGTGCCAGCAGCTTGGGGTGGGGAGGTTATGGCTACACCTTC; CDR3 protein: CASSLGWGGYGYTF
V gene: TRBV10-3; D gene: .; clone size: .; J gene: TRBJ1-1; CDR3 DNA: TGTGCCATCAGTGAGGCAGGGCGGACAGCGAACACTGAAGCTTTCTTT; CDR3 protein: CAISEAGRTANTEAFF
V gene: TRBV20-1; D gene: .; clone size: many; J gene: TRBJ2-7; CDR3 DNA: TGCAGTGCTAGTTCAACAAGGGGGCGCGGGGACGAGCAGTACTTC; CDR3 protein: CSASSTRGRGDEQYF
V gene: TRBV20-1; D gene: .; clone size: many; J gene: TRBJ2-5; CDR3 DNA: TGCAGTGCTAGAGTTCAGCAGACCCAGTACTTC; CDR3 protein: CSARVQQTQYF
V gene: TRBV7-9; D gene: .; clone size: many; J gene: TRBJ1-5; CDR3 DNA: TGTGCCAGCAGCCAGGACAGTCAGCCCCAGCATTTT; CDR3 protein: CASSQDSQPQHF
V gene: TRBV7-3; D gene: TRBD2; clone size: few; J gene: TRBJ2-3; CDR3 DNA: TGTGCCAGCAGCCCCGGACTAGCGGGGGCTACGCAGTATTTT; CDR3 protein: CASSPGLAGATQYF
V gene: TRBV7-6; D gene: .; clone size: once; J gene: TRBJ1-5; CDR3 DNA: TGTGCCAGCAGCTTAGTTTGGGGGCCCCCATTT; CDR3 protein: CASSLVWGPPF
V gene: TRBV7-9; D gene: TRBD1; clone size: few; J gene: TRBJ1-1; CDR3 DNA: TGTGCCAGCAGCTTACCCAGCCGACAGGGACGCGTTAGGGCTGAAGCTTTCTTT; CDR3 protein: CASSLPSRQGRVRAEAFF
V gene: TRBV11-1; D gene: .; clone size: .; J gene: TRBJ1-5; CDR3 DNA: TGTGCCAGCAGTTTAGCCCCCCCCAGGGAACAGCCCCAGCATTTT; CDR3 protein: CASSLAPPREQPQHF
V gene: TRBV20-1; D gene: TRBD2; clone size: .; J gene: TRBJ2-7; CDR3 DNA: TGCAGTGCTAGGGGGACTAGTGTCTCCGAGCAGTACTTC; CDR3 protein: CSARGTSVSEQYF
V gene: TRBV29-1; D gene: TRBD1; clone size: .; J gene: TRBJ2-7; CDR3 DNA: TGCAGCGTCATCGGACAGGTTCCCTACGAGCAGTACTTC; CDR3 protein: CSVIGQVPYEQYF
V gene: TRBV5-5; D gene: .; clone size: few; J gene: TRBJ1-3; CDR3 DNA: TGTGCCAGCAGTTACCTCCTCTCCGGATCTGGAAACACCATATATTTT; CDR3 protein: CASSYLLSGSGNTIYF
V gene: TRBV12-3/TRBV12-4; D gene: TRBD1; clone size: many; J gene: TRBJ1-5; CDR3 DNA: TGTGCCAGCAGTTTTGGGGACAGGGGATATGATCAGCCCCAGCATTTT; CDR3 protein: CASSFGDRGYDQPQHF
V gene: TRBV15; D gene: .; clone size: many; J gene: TRBJ2-7; CDR3 DNA: TGTGCCACCAGCAGAGAACAGGTTGGTTGGTCCGAGCAGTACTTC; CDR3 protein: CATSREQVGWSEQYF